This entry lists 10 T cell receptor beta chains sequenced from one sample in a study of OX40 agonist ivuxolimab in advanced cancers. Assay: immunoSEQ multiplex PCR; the TCRdb copy retains only in-frame clones and omits some. The sample yields tens of thousands of clones, around 84% seen once. Material: CD4+ or CD8+ T cells sorted from blood, obtained in a trial of the OX40 agonist ivuxolimab. These receptors originate from an adult with an advanced solid tumor such as melanoma, head and neck, liver or kidney cancer.

The chain has TRBV5-8 and TRBJ1-1; the match to TRBD1 covers 10 bases. Losses at the gene ends were 1 base for V and 4 bases for J; bases not matched to a gene: 4. The CDR3 is made up of 15 amino acids. Germline V lookup: CDR1 SGHTS, CDR2 YDEGEE. CDR3 coding DNA: TGTGCCAGCAGCTTGATCGGGACAGGGGTCACTGAAGCTTTCTTT. Translating it yields CASSLIGTGVTEAFF.

The CDR3 nucleotides are TGTGCCAGTAGTACCAAGGGGGGCAACTACGAGCAGTACTTC. This translates into CASSTKGGNYEQYF. This chain connects TRBV19 to TRBJ2-7, with D perhaps given as TRBD1 or TRBD2 (6 bases each). V shed 4 bases and J shed 3 bases, with 13 bases lying between them. This CDR3 is built from 14 residues. CDR1 is LNHDA and CDR2 is SQIVND in the germline V gene (reference sequence).

A single count supports this clone. The chain recombines TRBV11-1 with TRBJ2-1; D is unresolved. Looked up from germline, CDR1 is SGHAT and CDR2 is FQDESV (reference sequence). V was cut by 1 base and J by 3 bases, with 7 bases left in between. The CDR3 has 14 residues. This chain's CDR3 is CASSLVLRYNEQFF. The DNA of the CDR3 is TGTGCCAGCAGCTTAGTTCTGCGCTACAATGAGCAGTTCTTC.

This clone occurred once. The V and J genes are TRBV6-5 and TRBJ1-5, with D unclear. The CDR3 is 13 residues long. In germline, CDR1 is MNHEY, CDR2 SVGAGI. V lost 4 bases, J lost 3 bases, and 7 bases lay in between. The CDR3 DNA reads TGTGCCAGCAGTTTCCAGGCCAATCAGCCCCAGCATTTT. This translates into CASSFQANQPQHF.

The genes are TRBV5-1 and TRBJ2-5; 7 bases map to TRBD1. In germline, CDR1 is SGHRS, CDR2 YFSETQ. The CDR3 covers 14 residues. V trimming: 1 base; J trimming: 3 bases; junction bases outside the gene matches: 3. CDR3 in amino acids: CASSLKTGKETQYF. The CDR3 DNA is TGCGCCAGCAGCTTGAAGACAGGGAAAGAGACCCAGTACTTC.

The chain combines TRBV4-1 with TRBJ2-2; D gene unclear. V lost 1 base and J lost 4, with 13 bases in between. The CDR3 consists of 16 residues. Germline values: CDR1 MGHRA, CDR2 YSYEKL. CDR3 sequence: CASSQVVHSSTGELFF. CDR3 DNA: TGCGCCAGCAGCCAAGTAGTACACAGTAGCACCGGGGAGCTGTTTTTT.

This clone appeared a few times. V usage is TRBV5-1 and J usage is TRBJ1-2; D not resolved. Germline assignment: CDR1 SGHRS and CDR2 YFSETQ. V was cut by 3 bases and J by 4 bases, with 10 bases left in between. The CDR3 loop spans 13 amino acids. CDR3 coding DNA: TGCGCCAGCAGCTCCGACACGTCCTATGGCTACACCTTC. Translated, it gives CASSSDTSYGYTF.

This clone was seen many times. The genes are TRBV5-6 and TRBJ2-7; D remains unclear. The CDR3 covers 14 residues. Trimming pared 2 bases from V and 2 bases from J, leaving 11 bases between. The germline CDR1 and CDR2 sequences are SGHDT and YYEEEE. CDR3 coding DNA: TGTGCCAGCAGCTTAGGTGGGGTGACCTACGAGCAGTACTTC. This sequence encodes CASSLGGVTYEQYF.

CDR3 in DNA: TGTGCCAGCAGCGGGGGACTAGCGGGAGGATCTTCCTACGAGCAGTACTTC. Its translation is CASSGGLAGGSSYEQYF. The chain recombines TRBV9 with TRBJ2-7; 15 nucleotides agree with TRBD2. Germline CDR1 is SGDLS and CDR2 is YYNGEE. The ends lost 3 bases at V and 1 base at J; junction bases unmatched: 5. The CDR3 spans 17 residues.

CDR3 region: CASSLFLASNTDTQYF. CDR3 DNA: TGTGCCAGCAGCTTGTTTTTGGCTAGTAACACAGATACGCAGTATTTT. The rearrangement uses TRBV5-4 and TRBJ2-3; unclear D gene. V was trimmed by 1 base and J by 2 bases, leaving 14 bases between them. The CDR3 contains 16 residues. CDR1 and CDR2 (germline): SGHNT, YYREEE (reference sequence).